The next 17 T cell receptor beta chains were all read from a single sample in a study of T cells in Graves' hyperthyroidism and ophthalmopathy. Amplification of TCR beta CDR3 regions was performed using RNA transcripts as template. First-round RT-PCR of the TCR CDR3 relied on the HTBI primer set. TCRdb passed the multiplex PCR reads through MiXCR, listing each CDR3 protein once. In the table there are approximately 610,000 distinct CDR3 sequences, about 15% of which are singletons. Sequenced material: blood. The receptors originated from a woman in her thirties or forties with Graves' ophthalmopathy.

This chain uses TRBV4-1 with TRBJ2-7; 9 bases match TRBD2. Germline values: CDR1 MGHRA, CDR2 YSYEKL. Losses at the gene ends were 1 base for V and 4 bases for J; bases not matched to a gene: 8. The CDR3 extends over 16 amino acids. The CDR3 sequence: CASSQGASGITYEQYF. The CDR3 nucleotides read TGCGCCAGCAGCCAAGGGGCTAGCGGGATCACTTACGAGCAGTACTTC.

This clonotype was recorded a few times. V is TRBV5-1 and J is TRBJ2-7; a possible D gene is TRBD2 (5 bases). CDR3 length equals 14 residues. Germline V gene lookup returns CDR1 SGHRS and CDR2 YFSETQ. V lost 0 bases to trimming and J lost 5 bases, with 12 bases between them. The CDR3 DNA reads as TGCGCCAGCAGCTTGGGCGCTAGCTTGAACGAGCAGTACTTC. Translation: CASSLGASLNEQYF.

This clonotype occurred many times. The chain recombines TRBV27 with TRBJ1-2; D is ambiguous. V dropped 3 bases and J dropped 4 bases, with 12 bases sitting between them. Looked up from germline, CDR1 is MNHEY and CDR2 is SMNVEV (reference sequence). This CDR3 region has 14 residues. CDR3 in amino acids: CASSFGGNSYGYTF. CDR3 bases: TGTGCCAGCAGTTTCGGAGGGAACTCCTATGGCTACACCTTC.

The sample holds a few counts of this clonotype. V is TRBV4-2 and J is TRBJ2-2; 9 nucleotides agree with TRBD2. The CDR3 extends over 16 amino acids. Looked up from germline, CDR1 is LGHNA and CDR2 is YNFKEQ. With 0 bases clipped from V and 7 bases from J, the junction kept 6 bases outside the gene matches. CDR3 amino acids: CASSQESAGGDGELFF. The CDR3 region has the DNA TGTGCCAGCAGCCAAGAGTCGGCGGGAGGGGACGGGGAGCTGTTTTTT.

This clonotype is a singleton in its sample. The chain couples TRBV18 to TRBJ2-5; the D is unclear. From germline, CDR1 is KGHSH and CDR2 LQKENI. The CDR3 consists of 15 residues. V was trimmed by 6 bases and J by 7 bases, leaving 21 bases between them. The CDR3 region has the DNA TGTGCCAGCTCCCCAAACGGCCCTTTAAAGACGACCCAGTACTTC. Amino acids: CASSPNGPLKTTQYF. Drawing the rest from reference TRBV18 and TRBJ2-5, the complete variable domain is NAGVMQNPRHLVRRRGQEARLRCSPMKGHSHVYWYRQLPEEGLKFMVYLQKENIIDESGMPKERFSAEFPKEGPSILRIQQVVRGDSAAYFCASSPNGPLKTTQYFGPGTRLLVL.

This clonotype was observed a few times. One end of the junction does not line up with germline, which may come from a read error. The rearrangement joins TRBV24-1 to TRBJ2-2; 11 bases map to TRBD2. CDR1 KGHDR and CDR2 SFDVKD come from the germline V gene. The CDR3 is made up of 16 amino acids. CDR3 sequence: CAASDLLAGDTGELFF. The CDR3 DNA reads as TGTGCCGCCAGTGATTTACTAGCGGGAGACACCGGGGAGCTGTTTTTT.

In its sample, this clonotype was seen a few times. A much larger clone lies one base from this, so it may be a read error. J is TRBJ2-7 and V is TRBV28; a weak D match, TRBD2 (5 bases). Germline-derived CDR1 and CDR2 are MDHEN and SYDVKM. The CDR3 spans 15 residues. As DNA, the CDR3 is TGTGCCAACAGTTTTATCCGGGGAATGGCGGACGAGCAGTACTTC. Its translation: CANSFIRGMADEQYF.

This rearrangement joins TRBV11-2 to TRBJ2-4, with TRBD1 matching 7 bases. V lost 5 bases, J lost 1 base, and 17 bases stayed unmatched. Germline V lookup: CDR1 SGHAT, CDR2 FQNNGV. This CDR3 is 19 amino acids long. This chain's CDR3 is CASSAAWTGDLWAKNIQYF. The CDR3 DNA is TGTGCCAGCAGCGCTGCCTGGACAGGAGACCTTTGGGCCAAAAACATTCAGTACTTC.

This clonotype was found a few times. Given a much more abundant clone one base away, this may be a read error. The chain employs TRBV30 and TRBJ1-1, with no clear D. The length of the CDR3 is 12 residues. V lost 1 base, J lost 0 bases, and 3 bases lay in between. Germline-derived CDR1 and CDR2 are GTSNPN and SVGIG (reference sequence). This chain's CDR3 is CAWSDMNTEAFF. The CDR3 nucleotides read TGTGCCTGGAGTGACATGAACACTGAAGCTTTCTTT.

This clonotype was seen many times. The CDR3 reads CASIGAPTEAFF. DNA for the CDR3: TGCGCCAGCATAGGGGCTCCGACTGAAGCTTTCTTT. The chain combines TRBV10-2 with TRBJ1-1, with a tentative D call TRBD1 (5 bases). Germline V gives CDR1 WSHSY, CDR2 SAAADI. Trimming cost V 7 bases and J 5 bases, with 11 bases left between them. This CDR3 has 12 residues.

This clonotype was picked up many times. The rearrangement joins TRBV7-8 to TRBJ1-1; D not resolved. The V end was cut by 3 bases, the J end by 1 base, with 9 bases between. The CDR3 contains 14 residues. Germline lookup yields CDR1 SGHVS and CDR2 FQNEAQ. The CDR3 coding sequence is TGTGCCAGCAGCTTCGGGCAGGAGAACACTGAAGCTTTCTTT. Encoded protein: CASSFGQENTEAFF.

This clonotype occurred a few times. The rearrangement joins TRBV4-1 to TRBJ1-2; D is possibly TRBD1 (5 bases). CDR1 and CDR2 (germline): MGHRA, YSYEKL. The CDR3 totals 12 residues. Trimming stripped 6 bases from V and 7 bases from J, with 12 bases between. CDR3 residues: CASRGAVGGYTF. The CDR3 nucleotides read TGCGCCAGCAGAGGGGCAGTGGGTGGCTACACCTTC.

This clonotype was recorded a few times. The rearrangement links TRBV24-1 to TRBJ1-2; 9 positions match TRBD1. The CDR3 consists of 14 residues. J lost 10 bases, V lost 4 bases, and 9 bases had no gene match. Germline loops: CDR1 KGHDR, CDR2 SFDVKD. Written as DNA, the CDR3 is TGTGCCACCAGTGAGACAGGGGGATCCAGTGTCTACACCTTC. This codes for CATSETGGSSVYTF.

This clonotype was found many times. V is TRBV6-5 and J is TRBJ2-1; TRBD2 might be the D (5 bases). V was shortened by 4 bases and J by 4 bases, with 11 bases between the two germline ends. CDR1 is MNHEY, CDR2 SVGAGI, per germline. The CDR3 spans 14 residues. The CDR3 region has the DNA TGTGCCAGCAGTTCTAGCTTGGGTTACAATGAGCAGTTCTTC. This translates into CASSSSLGYNEQFF.

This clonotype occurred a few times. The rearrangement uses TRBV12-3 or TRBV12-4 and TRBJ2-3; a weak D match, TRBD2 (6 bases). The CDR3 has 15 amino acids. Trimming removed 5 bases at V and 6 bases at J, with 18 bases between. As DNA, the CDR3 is TGTGCCAGCAGTCCTTCTCGTGGGAGGTTGGATACGCAGTATTTT. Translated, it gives CASSPSRGRLDTQYF.

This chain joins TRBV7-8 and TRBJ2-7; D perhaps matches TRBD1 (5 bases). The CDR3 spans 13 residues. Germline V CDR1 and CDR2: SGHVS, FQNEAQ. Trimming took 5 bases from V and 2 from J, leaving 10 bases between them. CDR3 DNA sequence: TGTGCCAGCAGCAAAGAGGACACCTACGAGCAGTACTTC. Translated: CASSKEDTYEQYF.

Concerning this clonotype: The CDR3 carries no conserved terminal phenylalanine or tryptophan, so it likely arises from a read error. The CDR3 region has the DNA TGTGCCAGCAGCTTAGGCTTCGGGAGCTTCACAGATACGCAGTATTCT. Translation gives CASSLGFGSFTDTQYS. The rearrangement uses TRBV11-2 and TRBJ2-3, with D maybe TRBD2 (6 bases). The germline V gene has CDR1 SGHAT and CDR2 FQNNGV. The CDR3 is 16 amino acids. V dropped 1 base and J dropped 2 bases, with 13 bases sitting between them.